This T cell receptor beta chain was observed in a study of cytomegalovirus exposure and HLA in healthy donors. Notes on the study in general: Rarity characterized most TCR sequences, yet some public TCRs appeared in many donors. Testing in vitro showed a few CMV-associated chains specific for CMV antigens.

This clone was seen only a few times. Antigen: not known. V shed 0 bases, J shed 9 bases, and the junction held 10 bases outside the gene matches. The CDR3 length is 16 residues. Germline assignment: CDR1 LGHNA and CDR2 YSLEER. The repertoire was sequenced with immunoSEQ multiplex PCR; TCRdb's copy has only in-frame clones and lacks some. Of approximately 110,000 clones listed, 88% are singletons. The clonotype comes from a woman aged 18 to 35 in good health and CMV-seronegative. The sequenced sample was PBMCs. The rearrangement uses TRBV4-3 and TRBJ2-1; 8 bases are shared with TRBD2. CDR3 nucleotides: TGCGCCAGCAGCCAAGAGACAGCGGGGGTGGGGGGTGAGCAGTTCTTC. This encodes CASSQETAGVGGEQFF.